Below, 29 T cell receptor beta chains from the same sample are listed, as sequenced in a study of CD8+ T cells in alopecia areata (dated by TCRdb to 2016 to 2019). Pooled mouse cutaneous lymph node cells were stained for CD4, CD8alpha, NKG2D, NKG2ACE and other markers, then sorted on a BD Influx. Preparation of the library involved the immunoSEQ multiplex PCR assay. To provide template for TCR sequencing, every sample had RNA extracted and reverse transcribed into cDNA. TCRdb provides this immuneACCESS table in a form limited to in-frame rearrangements. Some clones are lacking; in checked studies, under half of them reflect an unresolved V gene, and why the rest are absent is not known. In this sample, 200,000 to 300,000 clones appear, none counted once only. Of the sample, less than 1.5% falls within the top ten clones. Sequences were obtained from CD4+ T cells sorted from a lymph node. These receptors were collected from a C3H/HeJ mouse with alopecia areata. This strain is of MHC haplotype H2-k.

Of note for this clone: Gene names and germline refer to mouse. The CDR3 end falls 4 residues outside the read, so it is completed with the germline J gene. This chain links TRBV13-3 with TRBJ2-7; 7 bases agree with TRBD2. Looked up from germline, CDR1 is NNHDY and CDR2 is SYVADS. The CDR3 runs 13 residues. CDR3 amino acids: CASSELGLYEQYF. The part of the CDR3 DNA that was read is TGTGCCAGCAGTGAACTGGGGCTGTAT.

This clone occurred a few times. Gene and germline names: mouse. The missing CDR3 end, 4 residues past where the read stops, is filled in from the germline J gene. In the same sample, other DNA sequences code for this CDR3. The chain combines TRBV13-1 with TRBJ2-1; TRBD2 agrees at 9 bases. CDR1 and CDR2 (germline): NSHNY, SYGAGN. The CDR3 spans 15 residues. The V segment lost 2 bases and the J segment 4 bases; nucleotides outside the gene matches: 4. The part of the CDR3 DNA that was read is TGTGCCAGCAGTGAACTGACTGGGGGTTATGCT. It codes for CASSELTGGYA. The whole CDR3 region reads CASSELTGGYAEQFF.

Worth noting for this clone: Gene names are mouse gene names. The CDR3 goes on 4 residues after the read ends, and that part is filled in from the germline J gene. The chain links TRBV13-2 to TRBJ2-5, with 8 bases fitting TRBD2. Per the germline V gene, CDR1 is NNHNN and CDR2 is SYGAGS (reference sequence). The CDR3 contains 16 residues. The J segment lost 0 bases and the V segment lost 0 bases, leaving 3 bases of the junction unmatched. The DNA read from the CDR3 is TGTGCCAGCGGTGATGAGGCTGGGGGGAACCAAGAC. This encodes CASGDEAGGNQD. The CDR3 reads in full as CASGDEAGGNQDTQYF.

Details on this clone: These gene names are mouse names. The CDR3 goes on 4 residues after the read ends, and that part is filled in from the germline J gene. The rearrangement joins TRBV13-1 to TRBJ2-7; 8 positions agree with TRBD2. The CDR3 loop spans 16 amino acids. J was trimmed by 0 bases and V by 3 bases; bases with no gene match: 8. Germline lookup yields CDR1 NSHNY and CDR2 SYGAGN. Partial CDR3 DNA: TGTGCCAGCAGTGTCCGGGACTGGAGGAGCTCCTAT. Translation gives CASSVRDWRSSY. The full CDR3 protein reads CASSVRDWRSSYEQYF.

The sample holds a few counts of this clone. Gene names and germline match the mouse. The covered CDR3 bases are TGCACCTGCAGTGCTTCAGGGAAGGACTCC. It codes for CTCSASGKDS. The complete CDR3 sequence is CTCSASGKDSDYTF. The V call is TRBV1, the J call TRBJ1-2; D perhaps matches TRBD1 (5 bases). The observed sequence ends 4 residues before the CDR3 terminus, with the missing tail filled in from the germline J gene. Germline assignment: CDR1 NSQYPW and CDR2 LRSPGD (reference sequence). The CDR3 contains 14 residues. With 3 bases removed from V and 3 bases from J, the gap between germline ends came to 11 bases.

This clone was detected only a few times. Gene names are the mouse ones. Read data end 4 residues before the CDR3 end; the end is taken from the germline J gene. The chain uses TRBV13-3 and TRBJ2-7; 9 nucleotides agree with TRBD1. CDR1 and CDR2 from the germline V gene are NNHDY and SYVADS. The CDR3 loop spans 13 amino acids. Trimming took 5 bases from V and 3 from J; bases not matched to a gene: 3. CDR3 protein: CASRDRGVYEQYF. The DNA read from the CDR3 is TGTGCCAGCAGGGACAGGGGCGTCTAT.

This clone was found a few times. These gene names are mouse names. With the read ending 4 residues before the CDR3 end, the germline J gene is used to fill in that end. V is TRBV17 and J is TRBJ2-2; 9 nucleotides align to TRBD2. CDR1 is MNHDT and CDR2 is YYDKIL in the germline V gene. The length of the CDR3 is 16 residues. V was clipped by 3 bases and J by 4 bases; unmatched bases: 6. The CDR3 here is CASSRNWGVATGQLYF. The sequenced part of the CDR3 DNA is TGTGCTAGCAGTAGGAACTGGGGGGTCGCCACCGGG.

This clone was seen only a few times. Mouse germline and gene names are used. Read sequence stops 3 residues before the CDR3 end, and the germline J gene provides the missing end. The chain employs TRBV13-1 and TRBJ1-6; possible D gene TRBD1, 6 bases. TRBJ1-6 is recorded as an ORF, its role being uncertain. Germline V CDR1 and CDR2: NSHNY, SYGAGN. CDR3 size: 15 residues. V was trimmed by 3 bases and J by 1 base, leaving 8 bases between them. Incomplete CDR3 DNA: TGTGCCAGCAGTGGGGGGGGCTCCTATAATTCGCCC. Its translation is CASSGGGSYNSP. The whole CDR3 sequence reads CASSGGGSYNSPLYF.

Turning to this clone: Germline and genes here are mouse. The sequenced fragment ends 4 residues before the CDR3 boundary, so the rest is inferred from the germline J gene. The chain combines TRBV1 with TRBJ2-2; 11 positions agree with TRBD2. Looked up from germline, CDR1 is NSQYPW and CDR2 is LRSPGD (reference sequence). Unmatched junction bases numbered 4, after V lost 4 bases and J lost 0 bases. CDR3 size: 17 residues. Incomplete CDR3 DNA: TGCACCTGCAGTGTAGGACTGGGGGGCACAAACACCGGG. Translating it yields CTCSVGLGGTNTG. The whole CDR3 region reads CTCSVGLGGTNTGQLYF.

This clone has a handful of counts. Gene names follow the mouse nomenclature. The read ends 3 residues early relative to the CDR3; the germline J gene fills the gap. The chain carries TRBV19 and TRBJ1-6; D is possibly TRBD1 (6 bases). TRBJ1-6 has ORF status, its function being uncertain. The germline V gene encodes CDR1 FNHDT and CDR2 SITEND (reference sequence). This CDR3 is 14 amino acids long. The V end lost 10 bases, the J end lost 0 bases, and 11 bases lay between the germline ends. CDR3 residues: CAVRGYSYNSPLYF. The CDR3 bases that were read are TGTGCCGTCAGGGGTTATTCCTATAATTCGCCC.

This clone was counted between two and nine times. Gene names and germline match the mouse. The read ends 4 residues early relative to the CDR3; the germline J gene fills the gap. This sample includes further DNA sequences coding for the same CDR3. The chain carries TRBV19 and TRBJ2-7; 12 bases fit TRBD2. CDR1 is FNHDT and CDR2 is SITEND in the germline V gene (reference sequence). The CDR3 sequence is 14 residues long. Trimming took 4 bases from V and 3 from J; bases not matched to a gene: 2. This chain's CDR3 is CASSRTGGVYEQYF. CDR3 DNA (partial): TGTGCCAGCAGTCGGACTGGGGGGGTCTAT.

This clone was picked up a small number of times. Gene names are mouse gene names. The CDR3 sequence is CASSGGSSAETLYF. The DNA read from the CDR3 is TGTGCCAGCTCTGGAGGGTCTAGTGCAGAA. The V and J genes are TRBV12-1 and TRBJ2-3, with unresolved D. From the germline J gene comes the end of the CDR3, since the read stops 4 residues before it. V was clipped by 3 bases and J by 0 bases, with 9 bases between them. The CDR3 sequence is 14 residues long. Per the germline V gene, CDR1 is SGHSN and CDR2 is HYEKVE.

This clone was counted only a few times. Any gene name here is a mouse gene name. The read falls 4 residues short of the CDR3 end, and the missing part is taken from the germline J gene. The J gene is TRBJ2-1, the V gene TRBV2; D may be TRBD2 (6 bases). CDR3 length: 14 residues. Deletions cut 4 bases from V and 1 base from J, with 8 bases between. Germline V gene lookup returns CDR1 LGHNA and CDR2 YSYQKL. The CDR3 sequence is CASSPTGNYAEQFF. Incomplete CDR3 DNA: TGTGCCAGCAGCCCTACTGGGAACTATGCT.

As concerns this clone: The gene names here belong to mouse. The observed sequence ends 4 residues before the CDR3 terminus, with the missing tail filled in from the germline J gene. This chain joins TRBV13-3 and TRBJ2-5; 10 bases match TRBD2. Germline V CDR1 and CDR2: NNHDY, SYVADS. There are 15 residues in the CDR3. This chain's CDR3 is CASRRTGGRGDTQYF. The sequenced CDR3 bases are TGTGCCAGCAGGAGGACTGGGGGAAGGGGAGAC.

The sample holds a few counts of this clone. Gene names are mouse gene names. The CDR3 end falls 3 residues outside the read, so it is completed with the germline J gene. The V and J genes are TRBV1 and TRBJ1-6; possible D gene TRBD1, 5 bases. TRBJ1-6 belongs to the ORF category, with a function that is uncertain. Between the trimmed V and J ends, which lost 0 bases and 8 bases, there was a span of 5 bases. The germline gives CDR1 NSQYPW, CDR2 LRSPGD (reference sequence). There are 13 residues in the CDR3. The covered CDR3 bases are TGCACCTGCAGTGCAGAACAGGATTCGCCC. Translation: CTCSAEQDSP. The CDR3 in its entirety is CTCSAEQDSPLYF.

This clone was counted a few times. The gene names given are mouse names. The missing CDR3 end, 4 residues past where the read stops, is filled in from the germline J gene. The V call is TRBV13-1, the J call TRBJ2-3; D is perhaps TRBD2 (7 bases). The ends were cut back, 0 bases at V and 2 bases at J, with 13 bases in the middle. This CDR3 region has 16 residues. Germline CDR1 is NSHNY and CDR2 is SYGAGN. CDR3 DNA, as far as it was read: TGTGCCAGCAGTGATGCGGGGGGCGCGGATGCAGAA. This translates into CASSDAGGADAE. The entire CDR3 protein is CASSDAGGADAETLYF.

Regarding this clone: Here the gene names and germline are mouse. The read stops 4 residues short of the end of the CDR3; the missing end is completed from the germline J gene. V gene TRBV31 combines with J gene TRBJ1-2, with D possibly being TRBD1 (5 bases). Germline CDR1 reads GKSSPN; CDR2 reads SITVG. This CDR3 spans 13 amino acids. The V end lost 1 base, the J end lost 3 bases, and 9 bases lay between the germline ends. Partial CDR3 DNA: TGTGCCTGGAGTCAGGGGTGGGACTCC. Translated, it gives CAWSQGWDS. The entire CDR3 protein reads CAWSQGWDSDYTF.

This clone was observed at least ten times. Mouse names are used for the genes. The read finishes 4 residues shy of the CDR3 end, and the germline J gene is used to complete it. This chain connects TRBV13-1 to TRBJ1-2; 8 nucleotides align to TRBD1. The CDR3 contains 14 residues. Germline-derived CDR1 and CDR2 are NSHNY and SYGAGN. The ends lost 3 bases at V and 4 bases at J; junction bases unmatched: 5. CDR3 bases read: TGTGCCAGCAGTGGGACAGGGAGAGGCTCC. Translated: CASSGTGRGS. The CDR3, in full, reads CASSGTGRGSDYTF.

Notes on this clone: The genes are named according to mouse. Read sequence stops 4 residues before the CDR3 end, and the germline J gene provides the missing end. This chain joins TRBV14 and TRBJ2-3; 12 bases align to TRBD2. V was pared by 4 bases and J by 0 bases, with 3 bases of the junction left unmatched. The CDR3 is 16 amino acids. CDR1 SGHDT and CDR2 FRDEAV come from the germline V gene. CDR3 region: CASSRTGGGSAETLYF. Partial CDR3 DNA: TGTGCCAGCAGTCGGACTGGGGGGGGTAGTGCAGAA.

About this clone itself: Genes and germline are mouse. The read comes to an end 4 residues before the CDR3 does, leaving the germline J gene to fill in the end. This rearrangement joins TRBV1 to TRBJ2-5; 8 nucleotides match TRBD1. Germline CDR1 NSQYPW, CDR2 LRSPGD (reference sequence). This CDR3 has 14 amino acids. The sequenced CDR3 bases are TGCACCTGCAGTGCAGGAAACAGGGGGGAC. It yields the protein CTCSAGNRGD. The entire CDR3 sequence reads CTCSAGNRGDTQYF.

This clone was detected a few times. Mouse gene names apply. Coverage ceases 4 residues before the CDR3 finishes, and the germline J gene fills in the end. The V call is TRBV1, the J call TRBJ2-7, with D maybe TRBD2 (5 bases). The CDR3 runs 15 residues. CDR1 is NSQYPW, CDR2 LRSPGD, per germline (reference sequence). Deletions cut 0 bases from V and 0 bases from J, with 9 bases between. The covered CDR3 bases are TGCACCTGCAGTGCAGATACCTGGGACTCCTAT. It codes for CTCSADTWDSY. The CDR3, in full, reads CTCSADTWDSYEQYF.

This clone occurred a few times. All gene names here are mouse names. The read ends 4 residues shy of where the CDR3 ends; the end is completed using the germline J gene. The rearrangement uses TRBV1 and TRBJ2-7; D uncertain. V was cut by 2 bases and J by 1 base, with 6 bases left in between. The CDR3 totals 13 residues. Germline CDR1 reads NSQYPW; CDR2 reads LRSPGD (reference sequence). CDR3 residues: CTCSATRSYEQYF. Incomplete CDR3 DNA: TGCACCTGCAGTGCAACCAGGTCCTAT.

Remarks on this clone: Gene names are mouse gene names. The read is 4 residues too short to cover the CDR3 end, so that end is filled in from the germline J gene. The same CDR3 is also encoded by other DNA sequences in this sample. The chain couples TRBV5 to TRBJ1-2, with D perhaps matching TRBD1 (6 bases). CDR1 and CDR2 (germline): LGHNA, YNLKQL (reference sequence). The CDR3 covers 15 residues. Trimming left V 1 base short and J 0 bases short, with 9 bases between. The DNA read from the CDR3 is TGTGCCAGCAGCCAAGGGACAGCTGCAAACTCC. Protein sequence: CASSQGTAANS. The entire CDR3 protein is CASSQGTAANSDYTF.

Remarks on this clone: The listed genes are named as in mouse. The read comes to an end 4 residues before the CDR3 does, leaving the germline J gene to fill in the end. V gene TRBV1 combines with J gene TRBJ2-5, with TRBD2 identical over 10 bases. This CDR3 region has 16 residues. Germline V gives CDR1 NSQYPW, CDR2 LRSPGD (reference sequence). The sequenced CDR3 bases are TGCACCTGCAGTGCAGATCCCTGGGGGGGCGAAGAC. This gives the protein CTCSADPWGGED. The whole CDR3 region reads CTCSADPWGGEDTQYF.

Comment on this clone: Mouse names are used for the genes. The read finishes 4 residues shy of the CDR3 end, and the germline J gene is used to complete it. The rearrangement joins TRBV14 to TRBJ2-7; D perhaps matches TRBD1 (6 bases). This CDR3 region has 11 residues. V lost 7 bases and J lost 3, with 8 bases in between. Germline V CDR1 and CDR2: SGHDT, FRDEAV. CDR3 DNA, as far as it was read: TGTGCCAGCGGGACAAACTAT. It encodes CASGTNY. The entire CDR3 protein is CASGTNYEQYF.

The table lists this clone with a few counts. Gene names are mouse gene names. Read sequence stops 4 residues before the CDR3 end, and the germline J gene provides the missing end. V and J are TRBV17 and TRBJ2-7; 9 positions agree with TRBD2. Germline V gives CDR1 MNHDT, CDR2 YYDKIL. Trimming removed 8 bases from V and 3 bases from J; junction bases left unmatched: 5. The CDR3 totals 13 residues. The CDR3 region is CASGSGGDYEQYF. CDR3 bases read: TGTGCTAGCGGCTCTGGGGGGGACTAT.

This clone was recorded a few times. Gene labels here are mouse ones. The read terminates 4 residues before the CDR3 end, so the remaining end is supplied by the germline J gene. V is TRBV13-3 and J is TRBJ2-1; a possible D gene is TRBD2 (5 bases). V was clipped by 0 bases and J by 4 bases, with 11 bases between them. Germline CDR1 reads NNHDY; CDR2 reads SYVADS. This CDR3 has 15 residues. CDR3 DNA (partial): TGTGCCAGCAGTGATGCAATGGGGATTTATGCT. It yields the protein CASSDAMGIYA. The whole CDR3 protein is CASSDAMGIYAEQFF.

About this clone: Gene and germline names: mouse. The read gets to within 4 residues of the CDR3 end, and the germline J gene fills in the rest. This chain links TRBV19 with TRBJ1-1, with D uncertain. The CDR3 is 11 residues long. Germline lookup yields CDR1 FNHDT and CDR2 SITEND (reference sequence). The CDR3 sequence is CASSIVGEVFF. The CDR3 bases that were read are TGTGCCAGCAGTATAGTAGGA. The full variable domain, with the rest looked up from reference TRBV19 and TRBJ1-1, is GGIITQTPKFLIGQEGQKLTLKCQQNFNHDTMYWYRQDSGKGLRLIYYSITENDLQKGDLSEGYDASREKKSSFSLTVTSAQKNEMAVFLCASSIVGEVFFGKGTRLTVV.

Concerning this clone itself: Gene names refer to mouse genes. The DNA ends 4 residues before the CDR3 does, and the rest of the CDR3 is filled in from the germline J gene. This rearrangement joins TRBV1 to TRBJ1-1; TRBD1 matches at 9 bases. Germline loops: CDR1 NSQYPW, CDR2 LRSPGD (reference sequence). The V and J ends lost 4 bases and 3 bases, in that order; junction bases with no gene match: 3. This CDR3 has 14 amino acids. CDR3 DNA (partial): TGCACCTGCAGTGGGACAGGGGCGGACACA. Translation: CTCSGTGADT. The CDR3 in its entirety is CTCSGTGADTEVFF.